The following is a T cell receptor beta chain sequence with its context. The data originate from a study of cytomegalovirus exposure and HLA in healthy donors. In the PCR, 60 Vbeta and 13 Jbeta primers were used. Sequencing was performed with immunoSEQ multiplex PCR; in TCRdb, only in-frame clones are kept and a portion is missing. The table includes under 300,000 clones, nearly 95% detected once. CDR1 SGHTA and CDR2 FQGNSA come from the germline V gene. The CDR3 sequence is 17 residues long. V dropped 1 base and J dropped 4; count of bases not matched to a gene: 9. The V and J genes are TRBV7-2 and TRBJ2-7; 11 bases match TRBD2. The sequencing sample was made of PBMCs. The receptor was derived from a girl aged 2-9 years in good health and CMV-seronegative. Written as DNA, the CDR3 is TGTGCCAGCAGCTTAGAAGAACTAGCGGGAGTATCATACGAGCAGTACTTC. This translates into CASSLEELAGVSYEQYF.